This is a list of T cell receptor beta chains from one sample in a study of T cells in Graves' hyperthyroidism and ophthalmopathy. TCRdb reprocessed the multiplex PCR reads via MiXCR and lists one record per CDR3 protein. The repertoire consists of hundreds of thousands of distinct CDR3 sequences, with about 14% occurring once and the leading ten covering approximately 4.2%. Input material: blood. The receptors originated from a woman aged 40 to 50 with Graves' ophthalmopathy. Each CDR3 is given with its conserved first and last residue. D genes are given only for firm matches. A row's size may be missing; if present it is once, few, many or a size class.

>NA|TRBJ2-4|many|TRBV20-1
TGCAGTGCTAGTCCGCCTTCCAAAAACATTCAGTACTTC
CSASPPSKNIQYF
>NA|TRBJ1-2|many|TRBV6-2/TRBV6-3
TGTGCCAGCAGTTTTACACCGCCCGGTACCACCTATGGCTACACCTTC
CASSFTPPGTTYGYTF
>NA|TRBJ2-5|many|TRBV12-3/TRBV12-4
TGTGCCAGCAGTTTTGCTACGGGGGCAGAGACCCAGTACTTC
CASSFATGAETQYF
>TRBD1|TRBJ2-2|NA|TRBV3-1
TGTGCCAGCAGCCAAGACACTCGACAGGGAAAGACCGGGGAGCTGTTTTTT
CASSQDTRQGKTGELFF
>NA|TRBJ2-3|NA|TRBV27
TGTGCCAGCAGTTTAAAGGGCAGCACAGATACGCAGTATTTT
CASSLKGSTDTQYF
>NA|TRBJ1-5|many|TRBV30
TGTGCCTGGAGAGGCCTTGGGGGCAATCAGCCCCAGCATTTT
CAWRGLGGNQPQHF
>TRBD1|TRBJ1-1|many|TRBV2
TGTGCCAGCAGTGAAGCCCCGACAGGGCCTGAAGCTTTCTTT
CASSEAPTGPEAFF
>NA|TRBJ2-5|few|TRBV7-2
TGTGCCAGCAGCTCTGATCTTGGGACCCAGTACTTC
CASSSDLGTQYF
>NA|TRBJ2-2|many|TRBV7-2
TGTGCCAGCACCGCTGTTATTGCCGGGGAGCTGTTTTTT
CASTAVIAGELFF
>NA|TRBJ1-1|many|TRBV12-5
TGTGCTAGTGGTTTGTCCGGGGAGGAAGCTTTCTTT
CASGLSGEEAFF
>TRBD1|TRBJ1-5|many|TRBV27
TGTGCCAGCAGTACCGACAGGGGGCGCGGTCAGCCCCAGCATTTT
CASSTDRGRGQPQHF
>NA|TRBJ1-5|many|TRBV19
TGTGCCAGTAGTATTCCAGGGATCAATCAGCCCCAGCATTTT
CASSIPGINQPQHF
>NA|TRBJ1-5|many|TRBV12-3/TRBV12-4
TGTGCCAGCAGTTTATTTTGGACTCGGGGGTCCAATCAGCCCCAGCATTTT
CASSLFWTRGSNQPQHF
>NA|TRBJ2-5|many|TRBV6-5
TGTGCCAGCAGAGGTGGCGGGGCGCAAGAGACCCAGTACTTC
CASRGGGAQETQYF
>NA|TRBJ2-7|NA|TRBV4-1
TGCGCCAGCAGCCAACTCAGGAAAAGCCACGAGCAGTACTTC
CASSQLRKSHEQYF
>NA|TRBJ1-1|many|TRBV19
TGTGCCAGTACCCTAACGAGGGGGGGCCACGGCACTGAAGCTTTCTTT
CASTLTRGGHGTEAFF
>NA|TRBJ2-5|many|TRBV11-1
TGTGCCAGCAGCCCCCATCTCCTTAGCGGAACGTACCAAGAGACCCAGTACTTC
CASSPHLLSGTYQETQYF
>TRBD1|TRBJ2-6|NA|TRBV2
TGTGCCAGCAGGAACCGCCTCAGGGACAGGGGACCACATTCTGGGGCCAACGTCCTGACTTTC
CASRNRLRDRGPHSGANVLTF
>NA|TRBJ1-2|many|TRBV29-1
TGCAGCGTTGAAGCGCAGGGCGTGAACTATGGCTACACCTTC
CSVEAQGVNYGYTF
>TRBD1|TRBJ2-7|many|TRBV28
TGTGCCAGCAAGACAGGGGGAACCTACGAGCAGTACTTC
CASKTGGTYEQYF
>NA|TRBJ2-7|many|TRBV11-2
TGTGCCAGCCAGGGGCTGAGCTACGAGCAGTACTTC
CASQGLSYEQYF
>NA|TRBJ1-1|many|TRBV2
TGTGCCAGCACCCGGCCACCGCTGAACACTGAAGCTTTCTTT
CASTRPPLNTEAFF
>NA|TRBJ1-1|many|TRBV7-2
TGTGCCAGCAGTTTGAGGGGCACTGAAGCTTTCTTT
CASSLRGTEAFF
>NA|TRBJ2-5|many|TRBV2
TGTGCCAGCAGTGCCTCGACTAGTTTTCGGGAGACCCAGTACTTC
CASSASTSFRETQYF
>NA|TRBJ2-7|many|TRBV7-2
TGTGCCAGCAGCTTATCAGGGTTCTCCTACGAGCAGTACTTC
CASSLSGFSYEQYF
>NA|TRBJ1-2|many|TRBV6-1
TGTGCCAGCCGAACTGGGAAGGGCGCCGGCTATGGCTACACCTTC
CASRTGKGAGYGYTF
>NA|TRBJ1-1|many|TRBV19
TGTGCCAGTAGTGTTGGGCGGATCACTGAAGCTTTCTTT
CASSVGRITEAFF